This T cell receptor (beta chain) was recovered during a study of graft-versus-host responses after intestinal transplantation. Study at large: Recipients were all induced with anti-thymocyte globulin, then given tacrolimus and steroids for roughly 3 years.

Study-level results: Patients with graft-donor T cell macrochimerism had high graft-versus-host to host-versus-graft clonal ratios in allografts.

Plating combined 200,000 CFSE-labeled responder cells with 200,000 irradiated, violet-dye-labeled stimulator cells. Sorting was performed after the reaction on proliferating CFSE-low CD3+CD4+ and CD3+CD8+ responders. Measured with immunoSEQ multiplex PCR; TCRdb has only the in-frame clones, and not every one. The top ten hold approximately 5.5% of the sample, which has approximately 4,300 clones, about a fifth seen once. The germline V gene has CDR1 SQVTM and CDR2 ANQGSEA. V was pared by 0 bases and J by 7 bases, with 16 bases between. The CDR3 runs to 15 residues. This clone counts as medium-sized. The V call is TRBV29-1, the J call TRBJ1-5, with D perhaps matching TRBD1 (6 bases). The TCR comes from a human patient who was an organ donor for intestinal transplantation. Specimen: alloreactive CD4+ T cells from a mixed lymphocyte reaction culture, collected before transplantation. Subset specified: CFSE-low proliferating T cells sorted from roughly 6-day pre-transplant mixed lymphocyte reaction (GvH or HvG direction). The CDR3 protein is CSVEDLRGLGQPQHF. DNA for the CDR3: TGCAGCGTTGAAGATCTTAGGGGGTTGGGGCAGCCCCAGCATTTT.